The 19 T cell receptor beta chains below were found in one sample sequenced in a study of beta chain features in type 1 diabetes. The entirety of the isolated RNA underwent reverse transcription, so expressed TCRB transcripts were sequenced. TCRdb's table, derived via immunoSEQ multiplex PCR, lists solely in-frame clones and lacks some. The data contain 450,000 or so clones, about an eighth of them singletons. Sequences were obtained from naive CD4+ T cells from blood. These TCRs come from a woman under 30 in good health.

This clone came up a few times. The rearrangement joins TRBV2 to TRBJ2-7; tentatively, D is TRBD2 (6 bases). Trimming took 3 bases from V and 2 from J, leaving 11 bases between them. CDR1 is SNHLY, CDR2 FYNNEI, per germline. This CDR3 region has 14 residues. Here the CDR3 reads CASSDGGIPYEQYV. The CDR3 DNA reads as TGTGCCAGCAGTGATGGAGGGATCCCCTACGAGCAGTACGTC.

The V gene is TRBV5-1, the J gene TRBJ2-1, with D maybe TRBD2 (6 bases). There are 17 residues in the CDR3. Germline lookup yields CDR1 SGHRS and CDR2 YFSETQ. V lost 0 bases to trimming and J lost 0 bases, with 13 bases between them. CDR3 sequence: CASSLGIAASSYNEQFF. For the CDR3, the DNA is TGCGCCAGCAGCTTGGGAATAGCGGCGAGCTCCTACAATGAGCAGTTCTTC.

The J gene is TRBJ2-1, the V gene TRBV6-5; 8 bases line up with TRBD1. The CDR3 length is 14 residues. The germline V gene has CDR1 MNHEY and CDR2 SVGAGI. The trim removed 5 bases at V and 5 bases at J, leaving 5 bases unmatched. CDR3 amino acids: CASSRTGWDNEQFF. CDR3 nucleotides: TGTGCCAGCAGTCGGACAGGGTGGGACAATGAGCAGTTCTTC.

The CDR3 loop is CASSPKPNYGYTF. The CDR3 DNA sequence: TGTGCCAGCAGCCCAAAGCCTAACTATGGCTACACCTTC. The J gene is TRBJ1-2, the V gene TRBV7-6; D is unresolved. CDR3 length: 13 amino acids. CDR1 is SGHVS, CDR2 FNYEAQ, per germline. Deletions cut 5 bases from V and 0 bases from J, with 7 bases between.

The table lists this clone with a few counts. The chain employs TRBV20-1 and TRBJ2-7; unclear D gene. Germline V gene sequence: CDR1 DFQATT, CDR2 SNEGSKA (reference sequence). The CDR3 covers 9 residues. Trimming left V 3 bases short and J 7 bases short, with 4 bases between. CDR3 coding DNA: TGCAGTGCTAGTATGGAGCAGTACTTC. Protein sequence: CSASMEQYF.

This clone has only one observation. This chain links TRBV30 with TRBJ2-3; 8 bases agree with TRBD1. This CDR3 has 13 amino acids. The V and J ends lost 7 bases and 4 bases, in that order; junction bases with no gene match: 7. The V gene's germline CDR1 is GTSNPN and CDR2 SVGIG (reference sequence). The CDR3 nucleotides are TGTGCCTTGAACAGGGGGGAGGCAGATACGCAGTATTTT. It specifies CALNRGEADTQYF.

This chain uses TRBV25-1 with TRBJ2-7; 7 nucleotides match TRBD2. J lost 0 bases, V lost 3 bases, and 5 bases had no gene match. Per germline, CDR1 MGHDK and CDR2 SYGVNS. The CDR3 consists of 15 residues. The CDR3 region has the DNA TGTGCCAGCAGTGACCCTAGCGGCGCCTCCTACGAGCAGTACTTC. This translates into CASSDPSGASYEQYF.

Many counts were recorded for this clone. This chain links TRBV15 with TRBJ2-7; D ambiguous. The CDR3 runs to 14 residues. The V end was cut by 2 bases, the J end by 4 bases, with 12 bases between. Germline CDR1 reads LNHNV; CDR2 reads YYDKDF (reference sequence). Here the CDR3 DNA reads TGTGCCACCAGCAGACCTGACGCGAGATACGAGCAGTACTTC. The encoded protein is CATSRPDARYEQYF.

The rearrangement links TRBV11-1 to TRBJ2-2; D gene ambiguous. The CDR3 runs to 17 residues. Looked up from germline, CDR1 is SGHAT and CDR2 is FQDESV (reference sequence). Between the trimmed V and J ends, which lost 4 bases and 8 bases, there was a span of 23 bases. As DNA, the CDR3 is TGTGCCAGCAGCTCCCTCGCCTGGGATCCAGATAGGGGGGAGCTGTTTTTT. Protein sequence: CASSSLAWDPDRGELFF.

V is TRBV13 and J is TRBJ2-3, with D uncertain. Germline V CDR1 and CDR2: PRHDT, FYEKMQ (reference sequence). The CDR3 is 17 amino acids. V gave up 4 bases and J gave up 0 bases, with 17 bases separating them. CDR3 bases: TGTGCCAGCAGCTCCTCCGACCGCGCCTCAAGCACAGATACGCAGTATTTT. It codes for CASSSSDRASSTDTQYF.

The V call is TRBV9, the J call TRBJ2-1; D remains ambiguous. Germline values: CDR1 SGDLS, CDR2 YYNGEE. The V gene lost 0 bases and the J gene lost 3 bases, with 13 bases spanning the gap. This CDR3 contains 16 residues. CDR3 DNA sequence: TGTGCCAGCAGCGTAGGAGGAGTACCCATCTACAATGAGCAGTTCTTC. Translating gives CASSVGGVPIYNEQFF. Filled out from reference TRBV9 and TRBJ2-1, the complete variable domain reads DSGVTQTPKHLITATGQRVTLRCSPRSGDLSVYWYQQSLDQGLQFLIQYYNGEERAKGNILERFSAQQFPDLHSELNLSSLELGDSALYFCASSVGGVPIYNEQFFGPGTRLTVL.

As concerns this clone: Other DNA sequences in the sample encode the same CDR3. This chain links TRBV29-1 with TRBJ1-4; D is perhaps TRBD1 (6 bases). The CDR3 totals 12 residues. Germline V gene sequence: CDR1 SQVTM, CDR2 ANQGSEA. Trimming took off 6 bases at V and 6 bases at J, with 11 bases between the two ends. The CDR3 nucleotides are TGCAGCGTGACAGGCGCGGATGAAAAACTGTTTTTT. Amino acid sequence: CSVTGADEKLFF.

This clone appeared a few times. V usage is TRBV6-5 and J usage is TRBJ2-7; D unclear. The germline V gene encodes CDR1 MNHEY and CDR2 SVGAGI. V lost 7 bases and J lost 1, with 14 bases in between. The CDR3 contains 14 residues. This chain's CDR3 is CASKADLKSYEQYV. The DNA of the CDR3 is TGTGCCAGCAAGGCGGACCTCAAGTCCTACGAGCAGTACGTC.

This clone was counted a few times. The chain carries TRBV7-2 and TRBJ2-2; no definite D call. Germline V CDR1 and CDR2: SGHTA, FQGNSA. The CDR3 runs 16 residues. The V and J ends lost 1 base and 2 bases respectively, with 11 bases between them. CDR3 protein: CASSLVPPINTGELFF. As DNA, the CDR3 is TGTGCCAGCAGCTTAGTCCCCCCCATCAACACCGGGGAGCTGTTTTTT.

This clone was seen a few times. This chain uses TRBV7-9 with TRBJ1-2; D call uncertain. Germline CDR1 and CDR2: SEHNR and FQNEAQ (reference sequence). CDR3 size: 12 residues. V gave up 2 bases and J gave up 8 bases, with 9 bases separating them. CDR3 loop: CASSLSPNGYTF. CDR3 sequence (DNA): TGTGCCAGCAGCTTAAGTCCCAACGGCTACACCTTC.

This chain joins TRBV7-7 and TRBJ2-1; no firm D call. CDR3 length: 13 amino acids. The V gene lost 3 bases and the J gene lost 5 bases, with 8 bases spanning the gap. Germline-derived CDR1 and CDR2 are SSHAT and FNYEAQ (reference sequence). This chain's CDR3 is CASSLAQDNEQFF. CDR3 bases: TGTGCCAGCAGCTTGGCGCAAGACAATGAGCAGTTCTTC.

This clone came up a few times. The rearrangement links TRBV7-3 to TRBJ2-3, with TRBD2 matching 9 bases. Germline-derived CDR1 and CDR2 are SGHTA and FQGTGA. V shed 2 bases, J shed 2 bases, and the junction held 5 bases outside the gene matches. CDR3 size: 16 residues. The CDR3: CASSLGLAGITDTQYF. The CDR3 DNA reads as TGTGCCAGCAGCTTAGGTCTAGCGGGAATCACAGATACGCAGTATTTT.

This clone appeared many times. The chain carries TRBV14 and TRBJ2-6; D is unresolved. CDR1 is SGHDN, CDR2 FVKESK, per germline. Trimming left V 4 bases short and J 0 bases short, with 7 bases between. The CDR3 extends over 15 amino acids. The CDR3 nucleotides are TGTGCCAGCAGCCGTACAGCCTCTGGGGCCAACGTCCTGACTTTC. Encoded protein: CASSRTASGANVLTF.

The chain links TRBV9 to TRBJ1-2, with D possibly being TRBD1 (6 bases). Germline V CDR1 and CDR2: SGDLS, YYNGEE. Between the trimmed V and J ends, which lost 0 bases and 5 bases, there was a span of 11 bases. The CDR3 covers 14 residues. CDR3 in amino acids: CASSVEGGYYGYTF. DNA of the CDR3: TGTGCCAGCAGCGTAGAAGGGGGATATTATGGCTACACCTTC. The complete variable domain, with remaining parts taken from reference TRBV9 and TRBJ1-2, reads DSGVTQTPKHLITATGQRVTLRCSPRSGDLSVYWYQQSLDQGLQFLIQYYNGEERAKGNILERFSAQQFPDLHSELNLSSLELGDSALYFCASSVEGGYYGYTFGSGTRLTVV.